These 18 T cell receptor beta chains came from one sample sequenced in a study of blood T cell repertoires in COVID-19. Profiled with immunoSEQ multiplex PCR; TCRdb holds only in-frame clones, not every one. The repertoire consists of roughly 18,000 clones, with about 90% occurring once and the leading ten covering 3.5% to 5%. The sequencing sample was made of peripheral blood. These TCRs come from a human donor in a cohort sampled during active COVID-19.

The chain couples TRBV11-2 to TRBJ2-1; weak D call: TRBD2 (7 bases). The CDR3 is 17 residues long. Germline-derived CDR1 and CDR2 are SGHAT and FQNNGV. V gave up 5 bases and J gave up 4 bases, with 21 bases separating them. The DNA of the CDR3 is TGTGCCAGCAGCCGTCAGGAGGTGGCGGGGGCTTACAATGAGCAGTTCTTC. It codes for CASSRQEVAGAYNEQFF.

The gene calls are TRBV6-5 and TRBJ1-1; TRBD1 matches at 10 bases. The length of the CDR3 is 14 residues. V gave up 5 bases and J gave up 4 bases; unmatched junction bases: 4. Looked up from germline, CDR1 is MNHEY and CDR2 is SVGAGI. The CDR3 DNA follows: TGTGCCAGCAGTACGACAGGGGGCGGCACTGAAGCTTTCTTT. It yields the protein CASSTTGGGTEAFF.

The J gene is TRBJ2-2, the V gene TRBV5-5; D is uncertain. CDR1 and CDR2 (germline): SGHKS, YYEKEE (reference sequence). The CDR3 extends over 13 amino acids. V lost 0 bases, J lost 6 bases, and 6 bases lay in between. The CDR3 region has the DNA TGTGCCAGCAGCTTGGACTGGTCCGGGGAGCTGTTTTTT. It translates to CASSLDWSGELFF.

V is TRBV5-1 and J is TRBJ2-1; 16 positions agree with TRBD2. The length of the CDR3 is 15 residues. V shed 4 bases, J shed 13 bases, and the junction held 8 bases outside the gene matches. The germline gives CDR1 SGHRS, CDR2 YFSETQ. The CDR3 sequence is CASSVSGLAGGAQFF. The DNA of the CDR3 is TGCGCCAGCAGCGTCTCGGGACTAGCGGGGGGGGCTCAGTTCTTC. The full variable domain, its missing parts supplied by reference TRBV5-1 and TRBJ2-1, is KAGVTQTPRYLIKTRGQQVTLSCSPISGHRSVSWYQQTPGQGLQFLFEYFSETQRNKGNFPGRFSGRQFSNSRSEMNVSTLELGDSALYLCASSVSGLAGGAQFFGPGTRLTVL.

This clone has a single count. The chain couples TRBV6-5 to TRBJ1-6; maybe TRBD1 (6 bases). The V end lost 6 bases, the J end lost 9 bases, and 9 bases lay between the germline ends. Germline CDR1 and CDR2: MNHEY and SVGAGI. This CDR3 spans 12 amino acids. The CDR3: CASRDSLSPLHF. CDR3 bases: TGTGCCAGCAGGGACAGTCTTTCACCCCTCCACTTT.

CDR3 region: CASGPGQYNSPLHF. The CDR3 coding sequence is TGTGCCAGCGGACCGGGACAGTATAATTCACCCCTCCACTTT. The chain employs TRBV6-6 and TRBJ1-6; 7 bases fit TRBD1. V lost 8 bases, J lost 4 bases, and 5 bases stayed unmatched. This CDR3 has 14 residues. Germline-derived CDR1 and CDR2 are MNHNY and SVGAGI (reference sequence).

The J gene is TRBJ1-5, the V gene TRBV4-1, with D unclear. The CDR3 length is 15 residues. The V and J ends lost 2 bases and 0 bases respectively, with 8 bases between them. CDR1 and CDR2 (germline): MGHRA, YSYEKL. The chain's CDR3 is CASSQSEFSNQPQHF. CDR3 bases: TGCGCCAGCAGCCAATCGGAGTTTAGCAATCAGCCCCAGCATTTT.

V gene TRBV12-3 or TRBV12-4 combines with J gene TRBJ1-5; the D is unclear. Trimming pared 6 bases from V and 7 bases from J, leaving 13 bases between. The CDR3 totals 13 residues. CDR3 region: CASSSEDYQPQHF. CDR3 DNA: TGTGCCAGCAGCTCAGAAGATTACCAGCCCCAGCATTTT.

V is TRBV19 and J is TRBJ2-3; a possible D gene is TRBD2 (6 bases). The V gene lost 7 bases and the J gene lost 7 bases, with 18 bases spanning the gap. This CDR3 has 14 amino acids. Germline lookup yields CDR1 LNHDA and CDR2 SQIVND (reference sequence). The CDR3 is CASKISGTPHTQYF. Written as DNA, the CDR3 is TGTGCCAGTAAAATCTCCGGGACTCCACATACGCAGTATTTT.

The chain has TRBV5-5 and TRBJ2-5; TRBD1 agrees at 8 bases. V shed 4 bases, J shed 2 bases, and the junction held 7 bases outside the gene matches. Germline-derived CDR1 and CDR2 are SGHKS and YYEKEE (reference sequence). CDR3 length equals 15 residues. The CDR3 loop reads CASSPGQGRQETQYF. In DNA form, the CDR3 reads TGTGCCAGCAGCCCAGGACAGGGCAGACAAGAGACCCAGTACTTC.

CDR3 DNA: TGTGCCAGCAGCGCCAGGGGACAGGGGGGGTCCTATGGCTACACCTTC. It yields the protein CASSARGQGGSYGYTF. J is TRBJ1-2 and V is TRBV9; 11 bases are a match to TRBD1. Trimming removed 3 bases from V and 4 bases from J; junction bases left unmatched: 8. The CDR3 is 16 residues long. Germline CDR1 is SGDLS and CDR2 is YYNGEE.

This chain connects TRBV11-3 to TRBJ2-1; a possible D gene is TRBD2 (5 bases). CDR1 and CDR2 from the germline V gene are SGHNT and YENEEA. Trimming pared 2 bases from V and 6 bases from J, leaving 20 bases between. This CDR3 is built from 17 residues. Written as DNA, the CDR3 is TGTGCCAGCAGCTTACCCCGCCCAGCGGAGTGGGCCAATGAGCAGTTCTTC. Translated, it gives CASSLPRPAEWANEQFF. Based on the CDR3 plus reference TRBV11-3 and TRBJ2-1, the full variable domain is EAGVVQSPRYKIIEKKQPVAFWCNPISGHNTLYWYLQNLGQGPELLIRYENEEAVDDSQLPKDRFSAERLKGVDSTLKIQPAELGDSAVYLCASSLPRPAEWANEQFFGPGTRLTVL.

For the CDR3, the DNA is TGTGCCAGCAGTGAACCCTCCACAACTCGACAGATCCGACGGCAGCCCCAGCATTTT. Translation: CASSEPSTTRQIRRQPQHF. The rearrangement uses TRBV6-1 and TRBJ1-5; perhaps TRBD1 as D (5 bases). In germline, CDR1 is MNHNS, CDR2 SASEGT. The V gene lost 2 bases and the J gene lost 7 bases, with 27 bases spanning the gap. The CDR3 covers 19 residues.

This clone was observed a single time. The V and J genes are TRBV24-1 and TRBJ1-5; 8 nucleotides match TRBD1. Germline V gives CDR1 KGHDR, CDR2 SFDVKD. CDR3 size: 13 residues. V dropped 9 bases and J dropped 6; count of bases not matched to a gene: 6. CDR3 sequence reads: CATGTGGGQPQHF. CDR3 nucleotides: TGTGCCACCGGGACAGGAGGCGGTCAGCCCCAGCATTTT.

J is TRBJ2-7 and V is TRBV28; TRBD1 aligns across 9 bases. This CDR3 has 15 residues. The V and J ends lost 5 bases and 7 bases, in that order; junction bases with no gene match: 12. Germline lookup yields CDR1 MDHEN and CDR2 SYDVKM. CDR3 loop: CASSITGTGTREQYF. CDR3 in DNA: TGTGCCAGCAGTATAACCGGGACAGGGACGCGGGAGCAGTACTTC.

The chain has TRBV10-3 and TRBJ2-3, with 8 bases matching TRBD2. The junction had 8 bases not matched to a gene; V was cut back by 8 bases and J by 4 bases. There are 14 residues in the CDR3. CDR1 and CDR2 (germline): ENHRY, SYGVKD. The CDR3 sequence is CAIASGLGPDTQYF. The CDR3 DNA follows: TGTGCCATCGCATCGGGACTAGGGCCAGATACGCAGTATTTT.

The chain combines TRBV5-6 with TRBJ2-4; TRBD2 matches at 8 bases. The ends lost 8 bases at V and 6 bases at J; junction bases unmatched: 13. CDR3 length: 15 amino acids. The germline V gene has CDR1 SGHDT and CDR2 YYEEEE. The CDR3 is CARIRGGRRGNIQYF. CDR3 DNA: TGTGCCAGGATCCGGGGGGGCCGCAGGGGAAACATTCAGTACTTC.

The chain combines TRBV6-5 with TRBJ1-1, with 10 positions matching TRBD1. The CDR3 is 14 residues long. Germline assignment: CDR1 MNHEY and CDR2 SVGAGI. Trimming took 7 bases from V and 4 from J; bases not matched to a gene: 6. CDR3 sequence (DNA): TGTGCCAGCAAGTCCCGGGACAGGGGCACTGAAGCTTTCTTT. Amino acid sequence: CASKSRDRGTEAFF.